This TCR beta chain was retrieved from a study of blood T cell repertoires in COVID-19. About the study: Sites across the United States, Italy and Spain contributed samples from acute and convalescent COVID-19. The analysed material was cDNA or gDNA that came from T cells, B-cell-depleted T cells, or PBMCs.

In the original processing: From reference gene primer amplification, estimates of nucleated cell counts were derived. Data came from immunoSEQ multiplex PCR; TCRdb stores just in-frame clones and leaves some out. V, J and clone size reflect that table, while D and trimming were determined from the DNA. This sample yields about 190,000 clones, of which 70% to 80% are seen a single time; over 10% belongs to the top ten. Germline V CDR1 and CDR2: SNHLY, FYNNEI. This CDR3 has 14 residues. Between the trimmed V and J ends, which lost 6 bases and 0 bases, there was a span of 10 bases. The material sequenced was peripheral blood. The V call is TRBV2, the J call TRBJ2-3, with D tentatively TRBD1 (5 bases). The clonotype was recovered from a woman aged 45-65 years with acute or convalescent COVID-19. The CDR3 loop reads CASSLQASTDTQYF. The CDR3 DNA follows: TGTGCCAGCAGCCTACAGGCTAGCACAGATACGCAGTATTTT. Using reference TRBV2 and TRBJ2-3 for the parts outside the CDR3, the full variable domain is EPEVTQTPSHQVTQMGQEVILRCVPISNHLYFYWYRQILGQKVEFLVSFYNNEISEKSEIFDDQFSVERPDGSNFTLKIRSTKLEDSAMYFCASSLQASTDTQYFGPGTRLTVL.